The 25 T cell receptor beta chains given below trace back to one sample, sequenced in a study of blood T cells in healthy people across ages. Primers used in a second PCR of roughly 7 to 12 cycles were a sample-barcoded 5' primer and a J-beta primer mix. TCRdb reanalysed the 5' RACE reads using MiXCR and keeps one entry per CDR3 protein. The data hold 780,000 or so distinct CDR3 sequences, with around three fifths observed a single time. Specimen: blood. These TCRs come from a man aged 40-49 years in good health.

The chain uses TRBV7-3 and TRBJ2-3, with 9 bases that match TRBD2. CDR1 is SGHTA, CDR2 FQGTGA, per germline. The CDR3 spans 16 residues. V shed 4 bases and J 0 bases; nucleotides not matched to a gene: 5. CDR3 amino acids: CASSYSSGGSTDTQYF. The DNA for the CDR3 is TGTGCCAGCAGCTACTCAAGCGGGGGGAGCACAGATACGCAGTATTTT.

Of note for this clonotype: A read error may account for a junction end that differs from germline. This rearrangement joins TRBV15 to TRBJ2-5; maybe TRBD1 (6 bases). Germline V lookup: CDR1 LNHNV, CDR2 YYDKDF (reference sequence). This CDR3 has 16 residues. The CDR3 sequence is CATGRDRGQFFETQYF. In nucleotides, the CDR3 is TGTGCCACCGGCAGAGATCGCGGACAGTTTTTTGAGACCCAGTACTTC.

The chain employs TRBV3-1 and TRBJ2-7; D may be TRBD1 (6 bases). Between the trimmed V and J ends, which lost 1 base and 2 bases, there was a span of 15 bases. This CDR3 has 16 residues. CDR1 and CDR2 (germline): LGHDT, YNNKEL (reference sequence). The CDR3 here is CASSQAGARGAYEQYF. CDR3 in DNA: TGTGCCAGCAGCCAAGCAGGGGCAAGAGGGGCCTACGAGCAGTACTTC.

This clonotype came up a few times. The genes are TRBV5-1 and TRBJ2-7; perhaps TRBD2 as D (6 bases). Germline V gene lookup returns CDR1 SGHRS and CDR2 YFSETQ. This CDR3 has 14 residues. Between the trimmed V and J ends, which lost 2 bases and 0 bases, there was a span of 9 bases. CDR3 sequence reads: CASSFVGSSYEQYF. The CDR3 DNA is TGCGCCAGCAGCTTCGTCGGGAGCTCCTACGAGCAGTACTTC.

This rearrangement joins TRBV5-1 to TRBJ1-1; no clear D. CDR1 is SGHRS and CDR2 is YFSETQ in the germline V gene. The CDR3 contains 14 residues. V was trimmed by 1 base and J by 2 bases, leaving 9 bases between them. CDR3 in DNA: TGCGCCAGCAGCTTGCCGGGCCCTAACACTGAAGCTTTCTTT. Its protein product is CASSLPGPNTEAFF.

The CDR3 region has the DNA TGTGCCAGCAGTAAGAACCCTTCCTACGAGCAGTACTTC. Residues: CASSKNPSYEQYF. The rearrangement uses TRBV25-1 and TRBJ2-7; D not certain. CDR1 is MGHDK, CDR2 SYGVNS, per germline. The V end was cut by 5 bases, the J end by 1 base, with 9 bases between. The CDR3 spans 13 residues.

A remark on this clonotype: The germline gene is not matched at one end of the junction; a read error may be the cause. The chain joins TRBV12-5 to TRBJ2-5, with 13 positions matching TRBD2. CDR1 is LGHNT and CDR2 is FRNRAP in the germline V gene. CDR3 size: 15 residues. The CDR3 DNA sequence: TGTACTAGTGGTTTGGGGACTAGCGGGAAAGAGACCCAGTACTTC. Translated, it gives CTSGLGTSGKETQYF.

This clonotype appeared a single time. V usage is TRBV12-3 or TRBV12-4 and J usage is TRBJ2-7, with a weak D call TRBD2 (6 bases). This CDR3 has 14 residues. Trimming took off 6 bases at V and 6 bases at J, with 18 bases between the two ends. The DNA for the CDR3 is TGTGCCAGCAGACCCGACGGGAGACTAGGCGAGCAGTACTTC. It translates to CASRPDGRLGEQYF.

This clonotype was detected once. The chain recombines TRBV11-2 with TRBJ2-7; the D gene could be TRBD1 or TRBD2 (5 bases each). Deletions cut 2 bases from V and 3 bases from J, with 23 bases between. The CDR3 totals 18 residues. Germline V gives CDR1 SGHAT, CDR2 FQNNGV. The CDR3 region has the DNA TGTGCCAGCAGCTTAACTACCAGAGGGACCACCTTCAACTACGAGCAGTACTTC. Translated: CASSLTTRGTTFNYEQYF.

The chain links TRBV6-2 or TRBV6-3 to TRBJ1-2; possibly TRBD1 for D (5 bases). This CDR3 has 15 residues. The V gene's germline CDR1 is MNHEY and CDR2 SVGEGT. V shed 6 bases and J shed 8 bases, with 22 bases lying between them. The CDR3 DNA reads as TGTGCCAGCAGCCTAATCGGGACCGACAGAGACGGCTACACCTTC. Protein product: CASSLIGTDRDGYTF.

This chain links TRBV6-4 with TRBJ2-7; no firm D call. Germline assignment: CDR1 MRHNA and CDR2 SNTAGT. Trimming took off 9 bases at V and 4 bases at J, with 4 bases between the two ends. This CDR3 spans 9 amino acids. As DNA, the CDR3 is TGTGCCAGTAGGTACGAGCAGTACTTC. Its protein is CASRYEQYF.

This chain uses TRBV5-1 with TRBJ1-6; D remains unclear. V lost 2 bases, J lost 11 bases, and 17 bases lay in between. Per the germline V gene, CDR1 is SGHRS and CDR2 is YFSETQ. This CDR3 contains 15 residues. CDR3 loop: CASSLSPEDLPPLHF. The CDR3 DNA is TGCGCCAGCAGCTTATCTCCTGAGGACTTACCACCCCTCCACTTT.

This clonotype was counted many times. This chain connects TRBV13 to TRBJ2-7; a weak D match, TRBD1 (5 bases). The CDR3 is 13 residues long. Trimming shortened V by 4 bases and J by 1 base, and 8 bases separated the two germline ends. Per germline, CDR1 PRHDT and CDR2 FYEKMQ (reference sequence). DNA for the CDR3: TGTGCCAGCAGCTCCAGGGTTTCCTACGAGCAGTACTTC. It translates to CASSSRVSYEQYF.

V and J are TRBV12-3 or TRBV12-4 and TRBJ2-7; D unresolved. The J call may not be correct, given that the DNA end is closer to TRBJ2-4. The length of the CDR3 is 14 residues. For the CDR3, the DNA is TGTGCCAGCAGGCGAGGCAGTGGCTGGGACATTCAGTACTTC. Protein sequence: CASRRGSGWDIQYF.

A word on this clonotype: One end of the junction is discordant with germline, which a read error may explain. The chain joins TRBV7-7 to TRBJ1-1; no reliable D call. CDR3 length: 13 residues. Germline-derived CDR1 and CDR2 are SSHAT and FNYEAQ (reference sequence). The CDR3 DNA reads as TGTGCTAGCAGCTTTGAGTTGAACACTGAAGCTTTCTTT. Translation: CASSFELNTEAFF.

This clonotype occurred a few times. The chain joins TRBV29-1 to TRBJ2-7; TRBD1 matches at 7 bases. The germline CDR1 and CDR2 sequences are SQVTM and ANQGSEA. The CDR3 has 15 residues. V gave up 0 bases and J gave up 0 bases; unmatched junction bases: 5. CDR3 protein: CSVEDSDRSSYEQYF. CDR3 nucleotides: TGCAGCGTTGAAGATTCGGACAGGTCCTCCTACGAGCAGTACTTC.

The chain links TRBV7-4 to TRBJ2-1; D unresolved. The CDR3 totals 15 residues. Germline V gives CDR1 SGHVT, CDR2 SQSDAQ. V dropped 4 bases and J dropped 8 bases, with 18 bases sitting between them. The CDR3 DNA sequence: TGTGCCAGCAGCTGTGACTGGATACCAAGGTATGAGCAGTTCTTC. Encoded protein: CASSCDWIPRYEQFF. Looking up the rest from reference TRBV7-4 and TRBJ2-1 gives the full variable domain: GAGVSQSPRYKVAKRGRDVALRCDSISGHVTLYWYRQTLGQGSEVLTYSQSDAQRDKSGRPSGRFSAERPERSVSTLKIQRTEQGDSAVYLCASSCDWIPRYEQFFGPGTRLTVL.

The V and J genes are TRBV5-1 and TRBJ2-7, with TRBD1 as a possible D gene (5 bases). The CDR3 extends over 14 amino acids. V shed 8 bases and J shed 4 bases, with 19 bases lying between them. Germline CDR1 reads SGHRS; CDR2 reads YFSETQ. The CDR3 DNA reads TGCGCCAGAGCAGTGAGACAGAGGTTATACGAGCAGTACTTC. Its translation: CARAVRQRLYEQYF.

This clonotype was picked up a small number of times. This chain uses TRBV24-1 with TRBJ1-2, with D perhaps matching TRBD1 (6 bases). V was cut by 3 bases and J by 8 bases, with 12 bases left in between. Germline V gene lookup returns CDR1 KGHDR and CDR2 SFDVKD. This CDR3 is built from 13 residues. The CDR3 DNA follows: TGTGCCACCAGTGATCGGACAGTTGACGGCTACACCTTC. Protein product: CATSDRTVDGYTF.

This clonotype was seen a handful of times. The V and J genes are TRBV6-2 or TRBV6-3 and TRBJ1-6; no clear D gene. CDR1 is MNHEY, CDR2 SVGEGT, per germline. There are 15 residues in the CDR3. Trimming left V 0 bases short and J 6 bases short, with 9 bases between. The CDR3 DNA is TGTGCCAGCAGTTACTCGCGGACCCGTAATTCACCCCTCCACTTT. It is translated as CASSYSRTRNSPLHF.

The chain recombines TRBV7-2 with TRBJ2-3, with 9 bases matching TRBD2. V lost 0 bases to trimming and J lost 2 bases; unmatched junction nucleotides: 3. Per germline, CDR1 SGHTA and CDR2 FQGNSA. There are 16 residues in the CDR3. The CDR3 sequence: CASSLAGGGATDTQYF. CDR3 bases: TGTGCCAGCAGCTTAGCGGGCGGGGGGGCCACAGATACGCAGTATTTT.

This clonotype showed up many times. The rearrangement links TRBV20-1 to TRBJ2-5, with TRBD2 as a possible D gene (6 bases). Germline assignment: CDR1 DFQATT and CDR2 SNEGSKA (reference sequence). Trimming took 6 bases from V and 3 from J, leaving 14 bases between them. CDR3 length: 13 residues. The CDR3 region has the DNA TGCAGTGCCCGATCCGGGGGAGAAGAGACCCAGTACTTC. It yields the protein CSARSGGEETQYF.

This sequence joins TRBV5-1 and TRBJ1-1; D ambiguous. The CDR3 has 16 residues. Trimming left V 0 bases short and J 6 bases short, with 18 bases between. Looked up from germline, CDR1 is SGHRS and CDR2 is YFSETQ. CDR3 residues: CASSLDPEPVTAEAFF. The CDR3 nucleotides read TGCGCCAGCAGCTTGGATCCCGAACCCGTGACGGCTGAAGCTTTCTTT.

This clonotype was seen a few times. V is TRBV6-1 and J is TRBJ1-6; D call uncertain. V was shortened by 4 bases and J by 8 bases, with 6 bases between the two germline ends. Germline loops: CDR1 MNHNS, CDR2 SASEGT. The CDR3 runs 12 residues. CDR3 residues: CASSVIDSPLHF. For the CDR3, the DNA is TGTGCCAGCAGTGTTATTGATTCACCCCTCCACTTT.

The chain links TRBV6-6 to TRBJ2-4; TRBD2 matches at 8 bases. Per the germline V gene, CDR1 is MNHNY and CDR2 is SVGAGI (reference sequence). The CDR3 spans 12 residues. V shed 5 bases, J shed 13 bases, and the junction held 7 bases outside the gene matches. The CDR3 sequence: CASSRDPSGQYF. The CDR3 nucleotides are TGTGCCAGCAGTCGGGACCCTAGCGGGCAGTACTTC.